This TCR beta chain was recovered during a study of shared clonotypes between healthy human individuals. Study context: Each donor's CD8 memory used one plate, CD8 naive two, each CD4 subset three. Study results and limitations: Large depth notwithstanding, sorted-subset sequencing proved incomplete by rarefaction. Between a few donors, naive CD4 clonotypes were shared at a level of about 5.3%.

This clone was detected only once. Its specificity is unknown. Trimming cost V 6 bases and J 4 bases, with 15 bases left between them. Germline values: CDR1 MDHEN, CDR2 SYDVKM. This CDR3 has 15 residues. The authors split each subset's genomic DNA evenly across several immunoSEQ plates. Generated by immunoSEQ multiplex PCR, the TCRdb table keeps only in-frame clones and is missing some. The data hold millions of clones, with 85% to 95% observed a single time. The TCR originated in a young man in good health. This chain joins TRBV28 and TRBJ1-4; tentative D call: TRBD1 (6 bases). Sequencing was done on a sample of naive CD4+ T cells sorted from blood. Subset specified: CD45RA+ positively selected. The DNA for the CDR3 is TGTGCCAGCAGGGACGCTGGGACATTTAATGAAAAACTGTTTTTT. This encodes CASRDAGTFNEKLFF.